The 27 T cell receptor beta chains given below trace back to one sample, sequenced in a study of regulatory T cells in long-lasting Graves disease (dated by TCRdb to the early 2020s). Per the publication, the time point label means: persistent/refractory GD, antithyroid drugs over 5 years with positive TRAb. RNA was extracted from PBMCs in TRIzol for both TCR sequencing and RNA sequencing. The protocol used for the library was multiplex PCR. Sequencing was performed on an Illumina HiSeq 4000. TCR beta libraries were built with iRepertoire HTBI primers and Arm-PCR amplification of CDR3 regions. Using fastp trimming at Q25 and MiXCR clonotype assembly, TCRdb reanalyzed the public sequencing data and kept in-frame beta chains. A single entry per CDR3 protein holds the most common genes and DNA from its merged rows. The sample table records roughly 500,000 distinct CDR3 sequences; around 21% of these occur just once. 7% to 10% of the sample is taken by the ten largest.

The source material was peripheral blood mononuclear cells (PBMCs), sampled when the disease was refractory, from a patient treated with antithyroid drugs. These receptors originate from a female donor with Graves disease.

The chain is built from TRBV7-9 and TRBJ2-5; 8 bases fit TRBD2. J gave up 5 bases and V 3 bases, and 8 bases lay outside the gene matches. Germline values: CDR1 SEHNR, CDR2 FQNEAQ (reference sequence). The CDR3 spans 15 residues. The CDR3 bases are TGTGCCAGCAGCTTCAGCGGGAGATCGATGGAGACCCAGTACTTC. It translates to CASSFSGRSMETQYF.

The rearrangement uses TRBV19 and TRBJ1-1; unclear D gene. The CDR3 contains 14 residues. CDR1 is LNHDA, CDR2 SQIVND, per germline (reference sequence). V lost 5 bases and J 8 bases, leaving 18 bases between the germline ends. The CDR3 nucleotides read TGTGCCAGTAGTTCGGACCACGGAGGGAGAGAAGCTTTCTTT. It translates to CASSSDHGGREAFF.

V usage is TRBV16 and J usage is TRBJ1-1; the D is unclear. Trimming stripped 1 base from V and 3 bases from J, with 18 bases between. CDR3 length: 17 residues. Per germline, CDR1 KGHSY and CDR2 FQNENV. The CDR3, as DNA: TGTGCCAGCAGCCAATTTGGTTTTGGACCCCAATACACTGAAGCTTTCTTT. Its protein product is CASSQFGFGPQYTEAFF.

This clonotype was recorded at least ten times. The chain couples TRBV6-9 to TRBJ2-5; 7 nucleotides match TRBD2. The CDR3 runs to 14 residues. The germline V gene has CDR1 MNHGY and CDR2 SVAAGI. The V gene end was trimmed by 3 bases and the J gene end by 4 bases; junction bases not matched to a gene: 5. DNA of the CDR3: TGTGCCAGCAGTTACCGGGGGGAGGGAGAGACCCAGTACTTC. Its translation is CASSYRGEGETQYF.

Many counts were recorded for this clonotype. The chain is built from TRBV6-1 and TRBJ2-7, with no clear D. CDR3 length: 13 residues. Germline V gene data show CDR1 as MNHNS and CDR2 as SASEGT. The V gene lost 6 bases and the J gene lost 3 bases, with 12 bases spanning the gap. The CDR3 DNA reads as TGTGCCAGCAGCCAAGACGGCTACTACGAGCAGTACTTC. This gives the protein CASSQDGYYEQYF.

This clonotype occurred many times. J is TRBJ2-7 and V is TRBV12-3 or TRBV12-4, with 7 bases aligning to TRBD1. This CDR3 has 13 amino acids. Trimming at V came to 2 bases and at J to 6 bases, leaving 4 bases not matched to a gene. Here the CDR3 reads CASSLTGQSEQYF. CDR3 coding DNA: TGTGCCAGCAGTTTAACGGGACAGAGCGAGCAGTACTTC.

This clonotype was detected many times. This chain links TRBV15 with TRBJ1-1, with a weak D call TRBD1 (5 bases). The CDR3 length is 12 residues. CDR1 is LNHNV and CDR2 is YYDKDF in the germline V gene (reference sequence). Trimming took 11 bases from V and 6 from J, leaving 16 bases between them. The CDR3 here is CASRGGSAEAFF. CDR3 bases: TGTGCCTCACGGGGGGGTTCAGCTGAAGCTTTCTTT.

This chain connects TRBV25-1 to TRBJ2-1; 11 nucleotides agree with TRBD1. The V gene end was trimmed by 6 bases and the J gene end by 7 bases; junction bases not matched to a gene: 8. The germline V gene has CDR1 MGHDK and CDR2 SYGVNS. CDR3 length: 15 amino acids. This CDR3 reads CASSPRDRGWNEQFF. The CDR3 DNA is TGTGCCAGCAGCCCTCGGGACAGGGGGTGGAATGAGCAGTTCTTC.

There are a few counts of this clonotype. The V gene is TRBV6-1, the J gene TRBJ2-6; TRBD1 matches 9 bases. Germline-derived CDR1 and CDR2 are MNHNS and SASEGT. Trimming cost V 10 bases and J 0 bases; bases outside gene matches: 10. CDR3 length: 17 amino acids. This chain's CDR3 is CAILRDRAISGANVLTF. CDR3 coding DNA: TGTGCCATTCTCCGGGACAGGGCGATCTCTGGGGCCAACGTCCTGACTTTC.

This clonotype has only a few counts. V and J are TRBV28 and TRBJ2-2; maybe TRBD2 (6 bases). Germline CDR1 and CDR2: MDHEN and SYDVKM. This CDR3 has 14 residues. Trimming cost V 8 bases and J 4 bases, with 14 bases left between them. The DNA of the CDR3 is TGTGCCAGCGGGAGGAGAACGAGCACCGGGGAGCTGTTTTTT. Its protein product is CASGRRTSTGELFF. Variable domain in full (rest from reference TRBV28 and TRBJ2-2): DVKVTQSSRYLVKRTGEKVFLECVQDMDHENMFWYRQDPGLGLRLIYFSYDVKMKEKGDIPEGYSVSREKKERFSLILESASTNQTSMYLCASGRRTSTGELFFGEGSRLTVL.

The rearrangement joins TRBV7-2 to TRBJ2-7; D perhaps matches TRBD2 (7 bases). The germline gives CDR1 SGHTA, CDR2 FQGNSA. V dropped 5 bases and J dropped 4 bases, with 21 bases sitting between them. CDR3 size: 16 residues. CDR3 in amino acids: CASSPASWRGGYEQYF. The CDR3 region has the DNA TGTGCCAGCAGCCCAGCCTCGTGGAGGGGGGGATACGAGCAGTACTTC.

The chain recombines TRBV27 with TRBJ1-5; 7 bases are shared with TRBD1. The CDR3 is 15 residues long. J was trimmed by 5 bases and V by 0 bases; bases with no gene match: 4. Germline-derived CDR1 and CDR2 are MNHEY and SMNVEV (reference sequence). The CDR3 spells CASSLSIQGDQPQHF. As DNA, the CDR3 is TGTGCCAGCAGTTTATCTATTCAGGGGGATCAGCCCCAGCATTTT.

The chain joins TRBV29-1 to TRBJ1-2, with D maybe TRBD1 (5 bases). The CDR3 spans 12 residues. The ends were cut back, 7 bases at V and 6 bases at J, with 15 bases in the middle. Germline values: CDR1 SQVTM, CDR2 ANQGSEA. In DNA form, the CDR3 reads TGCAGCGCCTACCTCCAGGGTCATGGCTACACCTTC. Protein product: CSAYLQGHGYTF.

This clonotype showed up just a few times. The genes are TRBV4-1 and TRBJ1-1, with D unresolved. V lost 1 base and J 4 bases, leaving 10 bases between the germline ends. The CDR3 contains 14 residues. Germline V gene data show CDR1 as MGHRA and CDR2 as YSYEKL. The CDR3 DNA is TGCGCCAGCAGCCAAGTATCCGGGATCACTGAAGCTTTCTTT. Residues: CASSQVSGITEAFF.

This clonotype appeared many times. This sequence joins TRBV6-1 and TRBJ1-1; 7 nucleotides agree with TRBD1. Germline trimming cut 6 bases from V and 7 bases from J; bases unmatched to any gene: 5. The CDR3 has 12 amino acids. Germline V gene data show CDR1 as MNHNS and CDR2 as SASEGT. The CDR3 loop reads CASSIGTVEAFF. The CDR3 region has the DNA TGTGCCAGCAGCATAGGGACAGTTGAAGCTTTCTTT.

This clonotype was recorded a few times. A read error is possible here, since a much larger clone lies one base away. The gene calls are TRBV7-2 and TRBJ2-7; 8 positions agree with TRBD2. The germline V gene encodes CDR1 SGHTA and CDR2 FQGNSA. Trimming at V came to 4 bases and at J to 2 bases, leaving 10 bases not matched to a gene. The CDR3 is 16 residues long. The CDR3 spells CASSWGTSSVAYEQYF. Here the CDR3 DNA reads TGTGCCAGCAGCTGGGGGACTAGTAGCGTCGCCTACGAGCAGTACTTC.

This clonotype was detected only a few times. V gene TRBV4-2 combines with J gene TRBJ1-1; no clear D gene. V was shortened by 0 bases and J by 3 bases, with 11 bases between the two germline ends. The CDR3 sequence is 15 residues long. Germline assignment: CDR1 LGHNA and CDR2 YNFKEQ. The CDR3 DNA reads TGTGCCAGCAGCCAAGATCGGGGTATGGACACTGAAGCTTTCTTT. It yields the protein CASSQDRGMDTEAFF.

This clonotype has at least ten counts. This rearrangement joins TRBV15 to TRBJ1-5, with D possibly matching TRBD1 (6 bases). CDR1 LNHNV and CDR2 YYDKDF come from the germline V gene (reference sequence). V dropped 0 bases and J dropped 7 bases, with 13 bases sitting between them. The CDR3 runs to 15 residues. CDR3 sequence (DNA): TGTGCCACCAGCAGAGATTTGTCAGGGGTACAGCCCCAGCATTTT. Translated: CATSRDLSGVQPQHF. Combining the CDR3 with reference TRBV15 and TRBJ1-5 gives the whole variable domain DAMVIQNPRYQVTQFGKPVTLSCSQTLNHNVMYWYQQKSSQAPKLLFHYYDKDFNNEADTPDNFQSRRPNTSFCFLDIRSPGLGDTAMYLCATSRDLSGVQPQHFGDGTRLSIL.

This clonotype was counted only a few times. The CDR3 region is CASPNRLVTDTQYF. The CDR3 DNA reads TGTGCCAGCCCCAACCGACTAGTCACAGATACGCAGTATTTT. This rearrangement joins TRBV7-2 to TRBJ2-3; TRBD2 is a possible D gene (6 bases). Germline-derived CDR1 and CDR2 are SGHTA and FQGNSA. Trimming shortened V by 8 bases and J by 2 bases, and 14 bases separated the two germline ends. The CDR3 spans 14 residues.

This clonotype was detected only a few times. This sequence joins TRBV27 and TRBJ1-5, with D hard to call. This CDR3 contains 15 residues. Trimming shortened V by 5 bases and J by 2 bases, and 13 bases separated the two germline ends. Germline V gene data show CDR1 as MNHEY and CDR2 as SMNVEV (reference sequence). CDR3 nucleotides: TGTGCCAGCAGTCCGGTCGGTGGGGGCAATCAGCCCCAGCATTTT. Residues: CASSPVGGGNQPQHF.

This clonotype has a handful of counts. The chain joins TRBV4-3 to TRBJ2-2; 9 bases align to TRBD2. This CDR3 region has 17 residues. J was trimmed by 6 bases and V by 3 bases; bases with no gene match: 11. CDR1 and CDR2 (germline): LGHNA, YSLEER. CDR3 nucleotide sequence: TGCGCCAGCAGCCACCCCTTAGCGGGAGTCTCGCCCGGGGAGCTGTTTTTT. It translates to CASSHPLAGVSPGELFF.

A few counts support this clonotype. The rearrangement joins TRBV10-3 to TRBJ1-2; D possibly corresponds to TRBD1 (6 bases). The CDR3 covers 16 residues. Trimming pared 3 bases from V and 3 bases from J, leaving 17 bases between. Germline V lookup: CDR1 ENHRY, CDR2 SYGVKD. CDR3 sequence reads: CAISDVVGGADYGYTF. The CDR3, as DNA: TGTGCCATCAGTGATGTAGTAGGGGGTGCGGACTATGGCTACACCTTC.

The chain employs TRBV28 and TRBJ1-2, with TRBD1 as a possible D gene (6 bases). The germline V gene has CDR1 MDHEN and CDR2 SYDVKM. The ends were cut back, 4 bases at V and 4 bases at J, with 13 bases in the middle. This CDR3 is 14 amino acids long. CDR3 residues: CASSWSGGVYGYTF. The DNA of the CDR3 is TGTGCCAGCAGTTGGTCCGGGGGCGTCTATGGCTACACCTTC.

This clonotype was counted a few times. The V gene is TRBV29-1, the J gene TRBJ1-1; possible D gene TRBD1, 6 bases. The CDR3 spans 13 residues. Germline lookup yields CDR1 SQVTM and CDR2 ANQGSEA. Deletions cut 7 bases from V and 3 bases from J, with 15 bases between. The chain's CDR3 is CSATQGLDTEAFF. The DNA for the CDR3 is TGCAGCGCTACCCAGGGGCTGGACACTGAAGCTTTCTTT.

In this sample, this clonotype turned up once. The V and J genes are TRBV30 and TRBJ1-1; D remains unclear. V lost 3 bases and J lost 1, with 9 bases in between. This CDR3 is built from 13 residues. CDR1 and CDR2 from the germline V gene are GTSNPN and SVGIG (reference sequence). The CDR3, as DNA: TGTGCCTGGAGCGTTTTCACGAACACTGAAGCTTTCTTT. This codes for CAWSVFTNTEAFF.

This clonotype came up many times. The rearrangement uses TRBV15 and TRBJ2-7; D is tentatively TRBD1 or TRBD2 (5 bases each). The CDR3 totals 16 residues. Per the germline V gene, CDR1 is LNHNV and CDR2 is YYDKDF (reference sequence). Trimming pared 2 bases from V and 4 bases from J, leaving 18 bases between. The CDR3 sequence is CATSRYGRTGQYEQYF. DNA of the CDR3: TGTGCCACCAGCAGATACGGCCGCACGGGGCAATACGAGCAGTACTTC.

This clonotype has more than one count but fewer than ten. The J gene is TRBJ1-2, the V gene TRBV20-1, with 7 bases lining up with TRBD1. With 1 base clipped from V and 13 bases from J, the junction kept 9 bases outside the gene matches. The germline V gene encodes CDR1 DFQATT and CDR2 SNEGSKA (reference sequence). CDR3 length: 12 amino acids. CDR3 in amino acids: CSARVARDRLTF. Here the CDR3 DNA reads TGCAGTGCTAGAGTCGCCCGGGACAGACTCACCTTC.